The clone carrying this T cell receptor (beta chain) showed up just a few times. As yet, its antigen is unknown. The second PCR ran roughly 7 to 12 cycles with a sample-barcoded 5' primer and J-beta primers. TCRdb reprocessed the 5' RACE reads via MiXCR and lists one record per CDR3 protein. The profile shows roughly 1.5 million distinct CDR3 sequences, approximately 42% of them singletons. The CDR3 sequence is 15 residues long. V was clipped by 6 bases and J by 1 base; unmatched bases: 7. The record originates from a study of blood T cells in healthy people across ages. General study points: The study lacked donor CMV status, which possibly confounded expanded clonotype changes. Comparison with aged donors showed that long-lived donors had more naive CD4+ cells and higher diversity. Conclusively comparing naive with antigen-experienced cells was impossible with unsorted PBMCs.

This TCR was recovered from a young woman in good health. This chain connects TRBV12-3 or TRBV12-4 to TRBJ2-5; 8 bases are shared with TRBD1. Sequenced material: blood. CDR3 nucleotides: TGTGCCAGCAGGCCTGACAGGGGTCTCCAAGAGACCCAGTACTTC. This translates into CASRPDRGLQETQYF.